This is a list of T cell receptor beta chains from one sample in a study of T cell changes during pregnancy in multiple sclerosis. TCRdb's table, derived via immunoSEQ multiplex PCR, lists solely in-frame clones and lacks some. Altogether around 80,000 clones are present, around 90% being singletons, with the ten largest covering 2.6%. The sample was peripheral blood, taken before pregnancy. The source of these receptors is a female donor with multiple sclerosis, enrolled in a pregnancy study. Both conserved end residues are part of each CDR3. D genes are given only for firm matches. The size field is filled for only some rows; it gives once, few, many or a size class.

CASSQDLLALKETQYF,TGCGCCAGCAGCCAAGATCTGCTAGCGCTTAAAGAGACCCAGTACTTC,once,TRBV4-1,.,TRBJ2-5
CASSPRQVTAEAQYF,TGTGCCAGCAGCCCGCGACAGGTAACAGCGGAGGCCCAGTACTTC,.,TRBV9,.,TRBJ2-5
CSVESARRDTQYF,TGCAGCGTTGAAAGCGCCCGGAGAGATACGCAGTATTTT,.,TRBV29-1,.,TRBJ2-3
CASSLLFFDRAYSNQPQHF,TGTGCCAGCAGTTTACTTTTTTTCGACAGAGCCTATAGCAATCAGCCCCAGCATTTT,.,TRBV28,.,TRBJ1-5
CASSWGDTGELFF,TGTGCCAGCAGTTGGGGGGACACCGGGGAGCTGTTTTTT,.,TRBV25-1,.,TRBJ2-2
CASSMGGRGLAATGELFF,TGTGCCAGTAGTATGGGGGGGAGGGGACTAGCGGCGACCGGGGAGCTGTTTTTT,.,TRBV19,TRBD2,TRBJ2-2
CASSRVGGTPLGTEAFF,TGTGCCAGTAGTAGAGTGGGGGGGACCCCATTAGGCACTGAAGCTTTCTTT,.,TRBV19,.,TRBJ1-1
CSVSQINTGELFF,TGCAGCGTGTCACAGATCAACACCGGGGAGCTGTTTTTT,.,TRBV29-1,.,TRBJ2-2
CASSLSPAQAEAFF,TGTGCCAGCAGTTTATCGCCAGCCCAGGCTGAAGCTTTCTTT,.,TRBV28,.,TRBJ1-1
CASSVYQGSTDTQYF,TGTGCCAGCAGCGTGTACCAGGGTAGCACAGATACGCAGTATTTT,.,TRBV9,.,TRBJ2-3
CASSTDSFGELFF,TGTGCCAGCAGTACGGACAGTTTCGGGGAGCTGTTTTTT,.,TRBV6-5,.,TRBJ2-2
CASSLLGGSTEAFF,TGTGCCAGCAGTTTACTCGGGGGGAGCACTGAAGCTTTCTTT,.,TRBV28,.,TRBJ1-1
CASSYLSIPRGNEQYF,TGTGCCAGCAGTTACCTGTCTATCCCGAGGGGGAACGAGCAGTACTTC,.,TRBV6-5,.,TRBJ2-7
CASGDWRRGSNYGYTF,TGTGCCAGCGGTGATTGGCGCAGGGGGTCTAACTATGGCTACACCTTC,few,TRBV28,TRBD1,TRBJ1-2
CSDTQGRTDTQYF,TGCAGCGACACACAGGGGCGCACAGATACGCAGTATTTT,.,TRBV29-1,TRBD1,TRBJ2-3
CASSFGHADNIDTEAFF,TGTGCCAGCAGCTTCGGTCACGCGGATAATATTGACACTGAAGCTTTCTTT,.,TRBV7-9,.,TRBJ1-1
CASTHGAGGLYEQYF,TGTGCCAGCACACATGGGGCGGGAGGACTATACGAGCAGTACTTC,.,TRBV28,TRBD2,TRBJ2-7
CASSQVAGGRYEQYF,TGCGCCAGCAGCCAAGTAGCGGGAGGGAGGTACGAGCAGTACTTC,.,TRBV4-1,TRBD2,TRBJ2-7
CASSPDPAGVEQYF,TGCGCCAGCAGCCCGGACCCGGCGGGAGTAGAGCAGTACTTC,.,TRBV4-1,TRBD2,TRBJ2-7
CASRTSGRLGDTQYF,TGTGCCAGCAGGACTAGCGGGAGATTGGGAGATACGCAGTATTTT,.,TRBV6-1,TRBD2,TRBJ2-3
CASSPRQGTEAFF,TGTGCCAGCAGCCCCAGACAGGGAACTGAAGCTTTCTTT,few,TRBV7-9,TRBD1,TRBJ1-1
CASSLGQAPNQPQHF,TGTGCCAGCAGTTTAGGACAGGCACCCAATCAGCCCCAGCATTTT,.,TRBV28,TRBD1,TRBJ1-5
CASSSPRTGDYQETQYF,TGTGCCAGCAGCTCCCCTAGGACAGGAGACTACCAAGAGACCCAGTACTTC,.,TRBV7-2,TRBD1,TRBJ2-5
CASSLGRPVLYGYTF,TGTGCCAGCAGTTTGGGGCGCCCGGTGCTCTATGGCTACACCTTC,once,TRBV28,.,TRBJ1-2
CASSWVRGTQYF,TGTGCCAGCAGTTGGGTTAGGGGGACCCAGTACTTC,once,TRBV28,.,TRBJ2-5
CSVDSLEGYNEQFF,TGCAGCGTTGATTCACTAGAGGGATACAATGAGCAGTTCTTC,.,TRBV29-1,.,TRBJ2-1
CASSVEARNTGELFF,TGTGCCAGCAGCGTAGAGGCTAGGAACACCGGGGAGCTGTTTTTT,.,TRBV9,.,TRBJ2-2
CASSQDAPPNTGELFF,TGTGCCAGCAGCCAAGACGCGCCCCCGAACACCGGGGAGCTGTTTTTT,.,TRBV4-2,.,TRBJ2-2
CASSDTANHQPQHF,TGCGCCAGCAGTGATACAGCCAACCATCAGCCCCAGCATTTT,once,TRBV10-2,.,TRBJ1-5
CASSQEPAGNYGYTF,TGCGCCAGCAGCCAAGAACCGGCAGGGAACTATGGCTACACCTTC,.,TRBV4-3,.,TRBJ1-2
CASSVLAGVTYNEQFF,TGTGCCAGCTCAGTCTTAGCGGGAGTCACCTACAATGAGCAGTTCTTC,.,TRBV18,TRBD2,TRBJ2-1
CASSPRGVDLQGYTF,TGTGCCAGCTCACCACGGGGGGTTGACCTTCAGGGCTACACCTTC,.,TRBV18,.,TRBJ1-2
CASSILGGVNQPQHF,TGTGCCAGTAGTATTTTAGGGGGGGTCAATCAGCCCCAGCATTTT,.,TRBV19,.,TRBJ1-5
CASSFGDRENQPQHF,TGTGCCAGCAGTTTCGGCGACAGGGAAAATCAGCCCCAGCATTTT,.,TRBV28,TRBD1,TRBJ1-5
CASSPSEGLPYEQYF,TGTGCCAGCAGCCCATCGGAGGGACTCCCCTACGAGCAGTACTTC,.,TRBV14,.,TRBJ2-7
CARGGPGGPSYEQYF,TGTGCCAGGGGGGGGCCGGGAGGGCCCAGCTACGAGCAGTACTTC,.,TRBV2,TRBD2,TRBJ2-7
CAIRAGVNFYGYTF,TGTGCCATCAGGGCAGGGGTCAACTTCTATGGCTACACCTTC,.,TRBV10-3,.,TRBJ1-2
CASSSPGQGLGTQYF,TGTGCCAGCAGCTCACCGGGACAGGGACTAGGGACCCAGTACTTC,.,TRBV11-1,.,TRBJ2-5
CASSQDPGRGGWDQPQHF,TGCGCCAGCAGCCAAGATCCGGGGCGGGGGGGCTGGGATCAGCCCCAGCATTTT,.,TRBV4-1,.,TRBJ1-5
CASSHRFRGRFNSNTDTQYF,TGTGCCAGCAGCCACCGGTTTCGCGGGAGATTCAACTCCAACACAGATACGCAGTATTTT,.,TRBV14,TRBD2,TRBJ2-3
CASSQRRVQGPGEAFF,TGTGCCAGCAGCCAACGGAGGGTCCAGGGCCCCGGAGAAGCTTTCTTT,.,TRBV14,.,TRBJ1-1
CASSTSGRRYEQYF,TGTGCCAGCAGTACTAGCGGGAGGCGGTACGAGCAGTACTTC,.,TRBV28,TRBD2,TRBJ2-7
CASRARGVAGISDTQYF,TGTGCCAGCAGGGCCAGGGGGGTAGCGGGAATATCGGATACGCAGTATTTT,.,TRBV2,.,TRBJ2-3
CASIGQGLVTNEKLFF,TGTGCCAGCATAGGACAGGGGTTAGTCACTAATGAAAAACTGTTTTTT,.,TRBV6-6,TRBD1,TRBJ1-4